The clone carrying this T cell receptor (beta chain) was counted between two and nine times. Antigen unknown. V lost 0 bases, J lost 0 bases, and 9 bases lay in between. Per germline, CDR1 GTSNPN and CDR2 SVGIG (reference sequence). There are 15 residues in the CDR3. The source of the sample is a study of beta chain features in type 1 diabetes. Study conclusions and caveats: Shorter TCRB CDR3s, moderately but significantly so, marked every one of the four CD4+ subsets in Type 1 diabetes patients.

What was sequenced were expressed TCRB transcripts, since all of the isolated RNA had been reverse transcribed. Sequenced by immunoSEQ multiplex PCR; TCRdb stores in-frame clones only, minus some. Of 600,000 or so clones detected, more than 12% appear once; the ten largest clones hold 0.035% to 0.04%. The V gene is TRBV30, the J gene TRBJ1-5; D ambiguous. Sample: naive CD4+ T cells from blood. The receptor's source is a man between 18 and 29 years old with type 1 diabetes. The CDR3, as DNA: TGTGCCTGGAGTGTGCAGCTGAATAGCAATCAGCCCCAGCATTTT. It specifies CAWSVQLNSNQPQHF.